Presented here are 31 T cell receptor beta chains from one specimen sequenced in a study of T cell responses to AZD1222 COVID-19 vaccine. Data came from immunoSEQ multiplex PCR; TCRdb stores just in-frame clones and leaves some out. The data contain fewer than 40,000 clones, around 90% of them singletons. The source material was peripheral blood, sampled 28 days after the second dose of the MenACWY control vaccine. These receptors came from an adult who received the MenACWY meningococcal vaccine as a control.

The V gene is TRBV4-2, the J gene TRBJ2-3; tentative D call: TRBD2 (5 bases). V was clipped by 3 bases and J by 8 bases, with 9 bases between them. Germline CDR1 and CDR2: LGHNA and YNFKEQ. The CDR3 runs to 12 residues. For the CDR3, the DNA is TGTGCCAGCAGCCAGGACGAGGGTACGCAGTATTTT. It yields the protein CASSQDEGTQYF.

Details on this clone: Lacking the conserved final phenylalanine or tryptophan, this CDR3 likely reflects a read error. No DNA is shown, since the ends of the CDR3 on it are uncertain; the CDR3 is the one TCRdb lists. The chain couples TRBV5-4 to TRBJ2-7; the DNA was not compared with TRBD2, the D call given in the table. Germline assignment: CDR1 SGHNT and CDR2 YYREEE (reference sequence). The CDR3 length equals 12 residues, ends included. The CDR3 loop is CASSPSGRIWSL.

The chain couples TRBV5-1 to TRBJ2-3; D is possibly TRBD1 or TRBD2 (5 bases each). The CDR3 totals 15 residues. Per germline, CDR1 SGHRS and CDR2 YFSETQ. Trimming took 4 bases from V and 0 from J, leaving 12 bases between them. As DNA, the CDR3 is TGCGCCAGCAGCCCTGTCGGGGCCAGCACAGATACGCAGTATTTT. Translated, it gives CASSPVGASTDTQYF.

The sample holds one count of this clone. This chain connects TRBV6-1 to TRBJ1-1, with D possibly TRBD1 on 5 matching bases. CDR3 size: 15 residues. The germline gives CDR1 MNHNS, CDR2 SASEGT. The V and J ends lost 2 bases and 0 bases respectively, with 10 bases between them. The CDR3 DNA reads TGTGCCAGCAGTGAATTCCCAGGGTTGAACACTGAAGCTTTCTTT. This codes for CASSEFPGLNTEAFF.

The chain employs TRBV10-3 and TRBJ2-7; the match to TRBD2 covers 13 bases. With 4 bases clipped from V and 8 bases from J, the junction kept 11 bases outside the gene matches. Germline V gene sequence: CDR1 ENHRY, CDR2 SYGVKD. The CDR3 consists of 16 residues. The CDR3 DNA reads TGTGCCATCAGTGCGGGGACTAGCGGGATACCTACGAAGCAGTACTTC. Protein: CAISAGTSGIPTKQYF.

The chain links TRBV16 to TRBJ1-2; 7 nucleotides line up with TRBD1. Trimming at V came to 0 bases and at J to 8 bases, leaving 6 bases not matched to a gene. The V gene's germline CDR1 is KGHSY and CDR2 FQNENV. The CDR3 covers 14 residues. The CDR3 loop is CASSQSTRGVGYTF. For the CDR3, the DNA is TGTGCCAGCAGCCAATCTACCAGGGGGGTAGGCTACACCTTC.

The chain has TRBV11-2 and TRBJ2-7, with D tentatively TRBD2 (6 bases). The CDR3 sequence is 16 residues long. Trimming left V 2 bases short and J 3 bases short, with 17 bases between. Germline CDR1 SGHAT, CDR2 FQNNGV. The CDR3 is CASSLLQGSGGYEQYF. DNA for the CDR3: TGTGCCAGCAGCTTACTGCAGGGATCCGGGGGCTACGAGCAGTACTTC.

This clone has only one observation. V usage is TRBV18 and J usage is TRBJ2-5, with D maybe TRBD2 (6 bases). V shed 7 bases and J shed 2 bases, with 17 bases lying between them. The CDR3 has 15 amino acids. From germline, CDR1 is KGHSH and CDR2 LQKENI. The CDR3 nucleotides read TGTGCCAGCTGGACTACCCCAACCCCACAAGAGACCCAGTACTTC. It translates to CASWTTPTPQETQYF.

In DNA, the CDR3 is TGTGCCAGCAGCTTGGCGGCAATAGCTGGAAACATTCAGTACTTC. As protein: CASSLAAIAGNIQYF. This rearrangement joins TRBV5-5 to TRBJ2-4; D remains unclear. The length of the CDR3 is 15 residues. V lost 0 bases, J lost 6 bases, and 13 bases lay in between. Germline values: CDR1 SGHKS, CDR2 YYEKEE (reference sequence).

The rearrangement joins TRBV3-1 (or the pseudogene TRBV3-2) to TRBJ1-5; 8 positions agree with TRBD1. Germline values: CDR1 LGHDT, CDR2 YNNKEL (reference sequence). CDR3 length equals 15 residues. V dropped 1 base and J dropped 4; count of bases not matched to a gene: 3. The CDR3 spells CASSQGTGKNQPQHF. CDR3 bases: TGTGCCAGCAGCCAAGGGACAGGGAAGAATCAGCCCCAGCATTTT.

The CDR3 is CAWRTIGRESGNTIYF. The CDR3 DNA reads as TGTGCCTGGAGGACGATCGGCAGGGAGTCTGGAAACACCATATATTTT. The chain links TRBV30 to TRBJ1-3, with TRBD1 as a possible D gene (5 bases). The length of the CDR3 is 16 residues. Between the trimmed V and J ends, which lost 3 bases and 1 base, there was a span of 16 bases. The germline V gene encodes CDR1 GTSNPN and CDR2 SVGIG (reference sequence).

The V gene is TRBV11-2, the J gene TRBJ2-7; 7 bases are shared with TRBD1. The length of the CDR3 is 15 residues. V dropped 3 bases and J dropped 0; count of bases not matched to a gene: 5. The germline CDR1 and CDR2 sequences are SGHAT and FQNNGV. CDR3 region: CASSFDRAYSYEQYF. Written as DNA, the CDR3 is TGTGCCAGCAGCTTTGACAGGGCTTACTCCTACGAGCAGTACTTC.

The chain carries TRBV9 and TRBJ2-2; 9 bases are shared with TRBD2. Unmatched junction bases numbered 7, after V lost 1 base and J lost 6 bases. CDR3 length: 16 residues. Germline V CDR1 and CDR2: SGDLS, YYNGEE. The CDR3 loop is CASSVIETSGSGELFF. The CDR3 nucleotides are TGTGCCAGCAGCGTAATAGAGACTAGCGGTTCCGGGGAGCTGTTTTTT.

The chain recombines TRBV5-5 with TRBJ2-7, with D perhaps being TRBD1 or TRBD2 (5 bases each). CDR1 is SGHKS and CDR2 is YYEKEE in the germline V gene (reference sequence). The CDR3 contains 17 residues. Trimming removed 4 bases at V and 2 bases at J, with 22 bases between. CDR3 amino acids: CASSRVLGTTYTYEQYF. Written as DNA, the CDR3 is TGTGCCAGCAGCCGCGTTCTAGGGACCACCTATACCTACGAGCAGTACTTC. Looking up the rest from reference TRBV5-5 and TRBJ2-7 gives the full variable domain: DAGVTQSPTHLIKTRGQQVTLRCSPISGHKSVSWYQQVLGQGPQFIFQYYEKEERGRGNFPDRFSARQFPNYSSELNVNALLLGDSALYLCASSRVLGTTYTYEQYFGPGTRLTVT.

The gene calls are TRBV7-3 and TRBJ2-3, with D hard to call. The CDR3 sequence is 13 residues long. Germline V gene data show CDR1 as SGHTA and CDR2 as FQGTGA. V shed 4 bases and J shed 4 bases, with 9 bases lying between them. Here the CDR3 reads CASSSRMADTQYF. CDR3 in DNA: TGTGCCAGCAGCTCCCGAATGGCAGATACGCAGTATTTT.

The chain carries TRBV28 and TRBJ1-4; D unclear. The CDR3 extends over 14 amino acids. V was pared by 3 bases and J by 3 bases, with 8 bases between. Looked up from germline, CDR1 is MDHEN and CDR2 is SYDVKM. CDR3 sequence (DNA): TGTGCCAGCAGTTTGGTCGGGCCTAATGAAAAACTGTTTTTT. Translated, it gives CASSLVGPNEKLFF.

This clone was found once. The chain joins TRBV12-2 to TRBJ1-5; the D call in the table, TRBD1, was not verified against the DNA. TRBV12-2 is deemed a pseudogene. This CDR3 has 15 residues. The CDR3 sequence: CASRLGQYSNQPQHF. CDR3 DNA sequence: TGTGCAAGTCGCTTAGGACAGTATAGCAATCAGCCCCAGCATTTT.

This chain connects TRBV27 to TRBJ2-7; D is unresolved. The CDR3 loop spans 12 amino acids. V was cut by 3 bases and J by 6 bases, with 9 bases left in between. Germline loops: CDR1 MNHEY, CDR2 SMNVEV (reference sequence). CDR3 amino acids: CASSFNRLEQYF. The CDR3 coding sequence is TGTGCCAGCAGTTTTAATCGGCTCGAGCAGTACTTC.

The chain carries TRBV7-9 and TRBJ2-1, with 10 bases aligning to TRBD2. Germline CDR1 SEHNR, CDR2 FQNEAQ (reference sequence). Trimming took 4 bases from V and 9 from J; bases not matched to a gene: 9. The CDR3 extends over 15 amino acids. In DNA form, the CDR3 reads TGTGCCAGCAGCTCGGCGAGCGGGAGGGGATTTGAGCAGTTCTTC. Translating it yields CASSSASGRGFEQFF.

The chain links TRBV7-3 to TRBJ2-1; D perhaps matches TRBD2 (5 bases). This CDR3 is 15 amino acids long. V was clipped by 1 base and J by 0 bases, with 7 bases between them. Looked up from germline, CDR1 is SGHTA and CDR2 is FQGTGA. CDR3 DNA: TGTGCCAGCAGCTTAAAGCGGAGCTCCTACAATGAGCAGTTCTTC. Residues: CASSLKRSSYNEQFF.

This clone was recorded once. The V gene is TRBV2, the J gene TRBJ2-7; D ambiguous. The CDR3 covers 13 residues. The germline gives CDR1 SNHLY, CDR2 FYNNEI. The V and J ends lost 7 bases and 7 bases respectively, with 17 bases between them. CDR3 sequence: CASIGDTPAEQYF. The CDR3 DNA reads as TGTGCCAGCATCGGCGACACCCCGGCAGAGCAGTACTTC. Drawing the rest from reference TRBV2 and TRBJ2-7, the complete variable domain is EPEVTQTPSHQVTQMGQEVILRCVPISNHLYFYWYRQILGQKVEFLVSFYNNEISEKSEIFDDQFSVERPDGSNFTLKIRSTKLEDSAMYFCASIGDTPAEQYFGPGTRLTVT.

The V call is TRBV10-2, the J call TRBJ2-5, with TRBD2 matching over 10 bases. Germline values: CDR1 WSHSY, CDR2 SAAADI. This CDR3 comprises 15 residues. V trimming: 3 bases; J trimming: 1 base; junction bases outside the gene matches: 2. The CDR3 coding sequence is TGCGCCAGCAGTGAATGGACTAGCGGCCAAGAGACCCAGTACTTC. This codes for CASSEWTSGQETQYF.

The chain uses TRBV6-4 and TRBJ1-3, with 9 bases matching TRBD1. Germline loops: CDR1 MRHNA, CDR2 SNTAGT. The CDR3 contains 16 residues. The trim removed 1 base at V and 4 bases at J, leaving 5 bases unmatched. In DNA form, the CDR3 reads TGTGCCAGCAGTGACTTAGGGACAGGGAAAGGAAACACCATATATTTT. This encodes CASSDLGTGKGNTIYF.

This chain connects TRBV7-9 to TRBJ2-7; TRBD1 matches at 9 bases. CDR1 is SEHNR and CDR2 is FQNEAQ in the germline V gene (reference sequence). J was trimmed by 3 bases and V by 1 base; bases with no gene match: 7. The CDR3 is made up of 16 amino acids. The CDR3 DNA follows: TGTGCCAGCAGCTTAGTTGTCTGGACAGGGGACTACGAGCAGTACTTC. Protein sequence: CASSLVVWTGDYEQYF.

J is TRBJ2-2 and V is TRBV18, with D possibly being TRBD2 (6 bases). In germline, CDR1 is KGHSH, CDR2 LQKENI. CDR3 length: 16 amino acids. Trimming stripped 2 bases from V and 4 bases from J, with 14 bases between. The CDR3 region is CASSPRLAGSTGELFF. Here the CDR3 DNA reads TGTGCCAGCTCACCAAGGCTGGCGGGAAGCACCGGGGAGCTGTTTTTT.

This clone has only a few counts. The chain joins TRBV18 to TRBJ2-1; D may be TRBD1 or TRBD2 (6 bases each). The germline V and J ends were trimmed by 3 bases and 10 bases, with 13 bases remaining between them. Germline V CDR1 and CDR2: KGHSH, LQKENI. The CDR3 is 13 amino acids. CDR3 amino acids: CASSPIRGGEQFF. The DNA for the CDR3 is TGTGCCAGCTCACCCATCAGGGGAGGCGAGCAGTTCTTC.

The gene calls are TRBV29-1 and TRBJ2-5; D may be TRBD1 or TRBD2 (5 bases each). V lost 3 bases, J lost 4 bases, and 6 bases lay in between. Germline CDR1 is SQVTM and CDR2 is ANQGSEA. The CDR3 runs to 11 residues. CDR3 sequence reads: CSVERGETQYF. CDR3 nucleotides: TGCAGCGTTGAGAGGGGAGAGACCCAGTACTTC.

This clone was counted between two and nine times. This sequence joins TRBV5-6 and TRBJ1-2; D not resolved. The CDR3 is 12 amino acids. V dropped 0 bases and J dropped 7 bases, with 7 bases sitting between them. Germline V gene lookup returns CDR1 SGHDT and CDR2 YYEEEE. The CDR3 here is CASSLGQIGYTF. The CDR3 DNA reads TGTGCCAGCAGCTTGGGGCAGATTGGCTACACCTTC. Drawing the rest from reference TRBV5-6 and TRBJ1-2, the complete variable domain is DAGVTQSPTHLIKTRGQQVTLRCSPKSGHDTVSWYQQALGQGPQFIFQYYEEEERQRGNFPDRFSGHQFPNYSSELNVNALLLGDSALYLCASSLGQIGYTFGSGTRLTVV.

This sequence joins TRBV9 and TRBJ2-7; tentatively, D is TRBD1 or TRBD2 (5 bases each). V was clipped by 3 bases and J by 9 bases, with 19 bases between them. The germline V gene encodes CDR1 SGDLS and CDR2 YYNGEE. CDR3 length: 14 residues. As DNA, the CDR3 is TGTGCCAGCAGCGAGAGGGGTTCCCTTGCTGGGCAGTACTTC. This gives the protein CASSERGSLAGQYF.

V usage is TRBV7-9 and J usage is TRBJ2-2; D gene uncertain. The germline gives CDR1 SEHNR, CDR2 FQNEAQ (reference sequence). Trimming took off 5 bases at V and 5 bases at J, with 21 bases between the two ends. The CDR3 consists of 17 residues. The CDR3 bases are TGTGCCAGCAGCGTAACCTTGGGATCCGTTTTTACCGGGGAGCTGTTTTTT. Residues: CASSVTLGSVFTGELFF.

The rearrangement links TRBV5-1 to TRBJ2-3; 8 nucleotides align to TRBD1. Germline assignment: CDR1 SGHRS and CDR2 YFSETQ. The CDR3 covers 15 residues. Trimming removed 7 bases from V and 5 bases from J; junction bases left unmatched: 12. CDR3 protein: CASRNYRGSLDTQYF. CDR3 coding DNA: TGCGCCAGCCGAAACTACAGGGGGAGCTTAGATACGCAGTATTTT.